This T cell receptor (beta chain) is drawn from a study of blood T cell repertoires in COVID-19. On the study more broadly: Sites in the United States, Italy and Spain provided acute and convalescent COVID-19 samples.

Methods used by the authors: By means of reference gene primer amplification, nucleated cell counts were estimated. Using immunoSEQ multiplex PCR, the repertoire was profiled, and TCRdb retains in-frame clones only, with some absent. That table supplies the V and J calls and clone size; D and trimming were determined from the DNA. Counted here are some 290,000 clones, roughly 89% occurring once; the ten biggest clones make up 1%. The clonotype was recovered from a woman in her 40s with COVID-19, enrolled during active disease. The sequencing sample was made of peripheral blood.

CDR3 nucleotide sequence: TGTGCCAGCAGCTTGGCAGGAGGGATGGACAGGGGCGAGCAGTACTTC. This encodes CASSLAGGMDRGEQYF. The rearrangement links TRBV5-4 to TRBJ2-7, with 9 nucleotides matching TRBD1. The CDR3 spans 16 residues. Germline V gives CDR1 SGHNT, CDR2 YYREEE (reference sequence). After removal of 0 bases from V and 6 bases from J, the junction contained 10 bases not matched to a gene.